This T cell receptor (beta chain) was recorded in a study of beta chain features in type 1 diabetes. Findings of the study overall: Fewer insertions but more deletions were seen at VDJ junctions in type 1 diabetes patients. The influence of HLA type on TCRB rearrangement stayed undetermined. Cells that show high TCR expression could be over-represented by cDNA sequencing.

In germline, CDR1 is SGHTA, CDR2 FQGNSA. V was cut by 4 bases and J by 4 bases, with 14 bases left in between. The CDR3 spans 14 residues. A word on this clone: Its antigen is still unknown.

Every bit of the isolated RNA underwent reverse transcription, so sequencing read expressed TCRB transcripts. Some clones are missing from TCRdb's copy, which holds only in-frame ones; the method was immunoSEQ multiplex PCR. This sample carries about half a million clones, around 28% of them seen once, and the ten largest clones take about 0.065%. The TCR originated in a man younger than 35 in good health. The chain uses TRBV7-2 and TRBJ2-7; tentatively, D is TRBD1 or TRBD2 (5 bases each). Sequencing was carried out using naive CD4+ T cells from blood. The CDR3, as DNA: TGTGCCAGCAGCTCCGAGGGACCGCAATACGAGCAGTACTTC. Translating gives CASSSEGPQYEQYF.